This T cell receptor beta chain was identified during a study of post-analysis software for immune sequencing data. Notes on the study in general: Roughly five TRBV segments appeared more often in patients than in controls, and TRBV5-6, TRBV5-1 and TRBV20-1 were among these. Clustering by F measure revealed strong co-clustering among samples prepared together in one batch. Controls had significantly higher normalized Chao1 diversity than multiple sclerosis patients.

Carried by the TCR beta cDNA libraries were unique molecular identifiers. TCRdb analysed the PCR reads with MiXCR anew, one entry per CDR3 protein. Of about 820,000 distinct CDR3 sequences in the sample, under 70% are singletons; the top ten hold roughly 4.4%. On this clonotype: Its specificity is unknown.

This CDR3 is built from 15 residues. Per germline, CDR1 SEHNR and CDR2 FQNEAQ (reference sequence). Material for sequencing was blood. This TCR was recovered from a girl aged 5-17 years with multiple sclerosis. The chain links TRBV7-9 to TRBJ2-1, with D perhaps given as TRBD1 or TRBD2 (5 bases each). The end of the DNA fits TRBJ2-7 better, so the J call may be wrong. The CDR3 DNA reads as TGTGCCAGCAGCTACCGGGACGGACGTGGCGACGAGCAGTACTTC. Its translation: CASSYRDGRGDEQYF.